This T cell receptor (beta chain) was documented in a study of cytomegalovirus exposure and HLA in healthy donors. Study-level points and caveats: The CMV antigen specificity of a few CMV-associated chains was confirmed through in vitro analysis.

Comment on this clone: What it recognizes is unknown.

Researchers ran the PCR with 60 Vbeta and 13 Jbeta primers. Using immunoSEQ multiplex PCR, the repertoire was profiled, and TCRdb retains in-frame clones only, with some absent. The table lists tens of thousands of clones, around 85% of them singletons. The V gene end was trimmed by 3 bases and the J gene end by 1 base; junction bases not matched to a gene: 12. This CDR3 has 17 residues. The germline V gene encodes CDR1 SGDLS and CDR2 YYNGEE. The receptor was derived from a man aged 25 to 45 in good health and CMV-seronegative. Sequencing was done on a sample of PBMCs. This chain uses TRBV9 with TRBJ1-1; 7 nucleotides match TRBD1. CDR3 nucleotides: TGTGCCAGCAGCGCTGTGACAGGGAGGAGGGAGAACACTGAAGCTTTCTTT. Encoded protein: CASSAVTGRRENTEAFF.